Included here is one TCR beta chain sequence, with context. V lost 2 bases, J lost 2 bases, and 6 bases lay in between. This CDR3 has 13 amino acids. CDR1 is MGHDK and CDR2 is SYGVNS in the germline V gene. The sample is drawn from a study of blood T cell repertoires in COVID-19. Study background: From T cells, B-cell-depleted T cells, or PBMCs came the material, which was cDNA or gDNA.

TCRdb's copy holds only in-frame clones and misses some; the assay was immunoSEQ multiplex PCR. This table holds 90,000 to 120,000 clones, approximately 84% found once. The TCR was taken from a human donor in a cohort sampled during active COVID-19. The chain couples TRBV25-1 to TRBJ1-1; D gene unclear. Material: peripheral blood. The CDR3 spells CASSEVLNTEAFF. The CDR3 nucleotides are TGTGCCAGCAGTGAAGTCCTAAACACTGAAGCTTTCTTT.